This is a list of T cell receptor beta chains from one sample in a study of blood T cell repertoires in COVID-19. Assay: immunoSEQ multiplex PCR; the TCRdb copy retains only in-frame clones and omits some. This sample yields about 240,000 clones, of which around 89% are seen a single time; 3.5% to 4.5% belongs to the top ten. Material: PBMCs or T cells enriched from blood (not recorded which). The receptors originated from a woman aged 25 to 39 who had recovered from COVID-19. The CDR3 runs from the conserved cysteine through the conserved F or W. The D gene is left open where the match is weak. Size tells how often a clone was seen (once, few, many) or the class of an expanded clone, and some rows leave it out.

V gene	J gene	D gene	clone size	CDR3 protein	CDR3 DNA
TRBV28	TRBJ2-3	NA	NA	CASSLGGQFTDTQYF	TGTGCCAGCAGTTTGGGTGGACAGTTCACAGATACGCAGTATTTT
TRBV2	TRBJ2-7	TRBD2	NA	CASTEREGRYEQYF	TGTGCCAGTACGGAGCGGGAGGGCCGCTACGAGCAGTACTTC
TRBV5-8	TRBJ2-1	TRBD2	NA	CASSLGSGRGRNEQFF	TGTGCCAGCAGCTTGGGGAGCGGGAGGGGGCGCAATGAGCAGTTCTTC
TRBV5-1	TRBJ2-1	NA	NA	CASSGGLYSYNEQFF	TGCGCCAGCAGCGGGGGACTCTACTCCTACAATGAGCAGTTCTTC
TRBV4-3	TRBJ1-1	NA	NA	CASSQDRNRPLNTEAFF	TGCGCCAGCAGCCAAGATCGGAACAGGCCACTGAACACTGAAGCTTTCTTT
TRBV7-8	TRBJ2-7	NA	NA	CASSSRGGSSYEQYF	TGTGCCAGCAGCTCGCGAGGGGGAAGCTCCTACGAGCAGTACTTC
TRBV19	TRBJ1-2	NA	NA	CASSIDGGDYGYTF	TGTGCCAGTAGTATAGACGGCGGAGATTATGGCTACACCTTC
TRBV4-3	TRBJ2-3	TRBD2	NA	CASSQDRLAGGDTQYF	TGCGCCAGCAGCCAAGATAGGCTAGCGGGAGGGGATACGCAGTATTTT
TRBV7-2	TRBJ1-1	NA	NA	CASSPSPGNTEAFF	TGTGCCAGCAGCCCCAGCCCAGGGAACACTGAAGCTTTCTTT
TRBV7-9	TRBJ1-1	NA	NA	CASSPPSRGGDNTEAFF	TGTGCCAGCAGCCCGCCCTCCCGTGGGGGGGATAACACTGAAGCTTTCTTT
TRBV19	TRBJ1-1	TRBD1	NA	CASSETGELHTEAFF	TGTGCCAGTAGTGAGACAGGGGAATTGCACACTGAAGCTTTCTTT
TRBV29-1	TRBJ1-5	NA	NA	CSVDGGNNQPQHF	TGCAGCGTTGACGGGGGGAACAATCAGCCCCAGCATTTT
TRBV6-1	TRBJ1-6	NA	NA	CASSEGSLDYNSPLHF	TGTGCCAGCAGTGAAGGCAGCCTAGACTATAATTCACCCCTCCACTTT
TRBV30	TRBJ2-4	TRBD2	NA	CAWSGGTSGRRAKNIQYF	TGTGCCTGGAGTGGGGGGACTAGCGGGAGAAGAGCCAAAAACATTCAGTACTTC
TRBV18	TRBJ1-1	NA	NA	CASSGTMNTEAFF	TGTGCCAGCTCGGGGACAATGAACACTGAAGCTTTCTTT
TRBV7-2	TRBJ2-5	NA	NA	CASSLARGEGETQYF	TGTGCCAGCAGCTTAGCGAGGGGGGAGGGAGAGACCCAGTACTTC
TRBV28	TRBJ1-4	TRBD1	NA	CASSSPTGTRKKLFF	TGTGCCAGCAGTTCCCCGACAGGGACGAGGAAAAAACTGTTTTTT
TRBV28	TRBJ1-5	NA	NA	CASATRVIGYSNQPQHF	TGTGCCAGCGCTACCCGGGTGATCGGCTATAGCAATCAGCCCCAGCATTTT
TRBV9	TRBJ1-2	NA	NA	CASSAGGDYGYTF	TGTGCCAGCTCTGCGGGGGGCGACTATGGCTACACCTTC
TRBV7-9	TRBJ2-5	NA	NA	CASSFSGIQETQYF	TGTGCCAGCAGCTTCTCAGGAATCCAAGAGACCCAGTACTTC
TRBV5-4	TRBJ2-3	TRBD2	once	CASSTTSGTDTQYF	TGTGCCAGCAGCACGACTAGCGGCACAGATACGCAGTATTTT
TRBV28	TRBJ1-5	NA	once	CASSPGSKSEPQHF	TGTGCCAGCAGTCCCGGGTCCAAGAGTGAGCCCCAGCATTTT
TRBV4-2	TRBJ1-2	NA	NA	CASIISTEANYGYTF	TGTGCCAGCATTATTTCGACAGAAGCTAACTATGGCTACACCTTC
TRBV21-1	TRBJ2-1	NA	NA	CASSKDGSSYNEQFF	TGTGCCAGCAGCAAAGACGGGAGCTCCTACAATGAGCAGTTCTTC
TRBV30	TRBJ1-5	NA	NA	CAWSVRQVYQPQHF	TGTGCCTGGAGTGTACGGCAGGTATATCAGCCCCAGCATTTT
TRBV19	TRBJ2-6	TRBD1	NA	CASSTGTASGANVLTF	TGTGCCAGTAGCACCGGGACAGCATCTGGGGCCAACGTCCTGACTTTC
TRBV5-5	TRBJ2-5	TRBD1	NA	CASSQGQGQETQYF	TGTGCCAGCAGCCAAGGACAGGGCCAAGAGACCCAGTACTTC
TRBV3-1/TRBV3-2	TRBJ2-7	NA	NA	CASSQGGYEQYF	TGTGCCAGCAGCCAAGGAGGTTACGAGCAGTACTTC
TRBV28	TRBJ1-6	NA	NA	CASSSPGRDSPLHF	TGTGCCAGCAGTTCCCCCGGGCGGGATTCACCCCTCCACTTT
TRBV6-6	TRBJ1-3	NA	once	CASSYVSLGAGNTIYF	TGTGCCAGCAGTTATGTCAGCCTTGGAGCCGGAAACACCATATATTTT
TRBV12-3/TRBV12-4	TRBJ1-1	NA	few	CASSRGRNTEAFF	TGTGCCAGCAGTCGGGGAAGGAACACTGAAGCTTTCTTT
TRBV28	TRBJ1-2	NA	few	CASSLGRDIRGYTF	TGTGCCAGCAGTTTAGGCAGGGACATCCGTGGCTACACCTTC
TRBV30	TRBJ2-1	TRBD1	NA	CAWSVLPGGWEQFF	TGTGCCTGGAGTGTACTGCCAGGGGGCTGGGAGCAGTTCTTC
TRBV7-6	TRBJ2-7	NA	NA	CASSFSGYEQYF	TGTGCCAGCAGCTTTAGCGGCTACGAGCAGTACTTC
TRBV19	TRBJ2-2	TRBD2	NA	CASSIFVKSGRPFQWGSGELFF	TGTGCCAGTAGTATTTTTGTAAAGAGCGGGAGGCCCTTTCAATGGGGATCCGGGGAGCTGTTTTTT
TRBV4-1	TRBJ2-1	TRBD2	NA	CASRTKRETYNEQFF	TGCGCCAGCAGGACCAAGCGGGAAACGTACAATGAGCAGTTCTTC
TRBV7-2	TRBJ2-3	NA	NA	CAWGRQSTDTQYF	TGTGCCTGGGGCAGGCAAAGCACAGATACGCAGTATTTT
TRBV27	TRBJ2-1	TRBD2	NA	CASSLSGSSYNEQFF	TGTGCCAGCAGTCTTAGCGGGTCCTCCTACAATGAGCAGTTCTTC
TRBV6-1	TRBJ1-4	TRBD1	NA	CASSELDRGWDNEKLFF	TGTGCCAGCAGTGAATTGGACAGGGGGTGGGATAATGAAAAACTGTTTTTT
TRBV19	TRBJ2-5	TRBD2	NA	CASSRLAGQETQYF	TGTGCCAGTAGTAGACTAGCGGGGCAAGAGACCCAGTACTTC
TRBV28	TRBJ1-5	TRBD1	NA	CASSYNRGYQPQHF	TGTGCCAGCAGTTATAACAGGGGCTATCAGCCCCAGCATTTT
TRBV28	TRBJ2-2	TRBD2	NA	CASRMPGLGGTGELFF	TGTGCCAGCAGAATGCCGGGACTAGGGGGGACCGGGGAGCTGTTTTTT
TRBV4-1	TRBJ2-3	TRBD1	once	CASSPSWDSGKDTQYF	TGCGCCAGCAGCCCATCGTGGGACAGTGGGAAAGATACGCAGTATTTT
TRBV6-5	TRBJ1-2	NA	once	CASSSPRTVNYGYTF	TGTGCCAGCAGTAGCCCGCGGACAGTGAACTATGGCTACACCTTC
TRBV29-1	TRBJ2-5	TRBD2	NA	CSVDGTSGTFWETQYF	TGCAGCGTAGATGGGACTAGCGGGACATTTTGGGAGACCCAGTACTTC
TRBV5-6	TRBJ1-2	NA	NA	CASSFITGQNAGYTF	TGTGCCAGCAGTTTTATAACAGGACAAAACGCTGGCTACACCTTC
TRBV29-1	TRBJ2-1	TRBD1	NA	CSGDRGANEQFF	TGCAGCGGAGACAGGGGGGCCAATGAGCAGTTCTTC
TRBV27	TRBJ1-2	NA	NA	CASTPRGRDGYTF	TGTGCCAGCACTCCCAGGGGCAGGGACGGCTACACCTTC
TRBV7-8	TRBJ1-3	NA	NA	CASSRKAYRDFYSGNTIYF	TGTGCCAGCAGCCGTAAGGCCTACCGGGACTTTTACTCTGGAAACACCATATATTTT
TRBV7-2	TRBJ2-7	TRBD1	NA	CASSFLGQGAVYEQYF	TGTGCCAGCAGCTTCCTGGGACAGGGGGCGGTCTACGAGCAGTACTTC
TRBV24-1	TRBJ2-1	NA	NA	CATSDSLAGAYNEQFF	TGTGCCACCAGTGATTCCCTAGCAGGAGCCTACAATGAGCAGTTCTTC